These 20 T cell receptor beta chains share one sample of origin, sequenced in a study of CD8 T cells in Susac syndrome. Random hexamers primed reverse transcription of about 0.5 to 1 ug RNA. TCRdb fed the immunoSEQ multiplex PCR reads into MiXCR, producing one record per CDR3 protein. Among 170,000 or so distinct CDR3 sequences listed, roughly 95% were seen once. The sequenced material came from CD4+ T cells from PBMCs. The receptors shown here come from a human donor with Susac syndrome.

This chain connects TRBV20-1 to TRBJ1-5; D possibly corresponds to TRBD1 (6 bases). The CDR3 has 16 residues. Between the trimmed V and J ends, which lost 3 bases and 6 bases, there was a span of 21 bases. The germline V gene encodes CDR1 DFQATT and CDR2 SNEGSKA (reference sequence). The CDR3 DNA reads as TGCAGTGCTAGTACGGACGACCAGGGGAAAGCTCAGCCCCAGCATTTT. This gives the protein CSASTDDQGKAQPQHF.

The V and J genes are TRBV25-1 and TRBJ1-1, with D tentatively TRBD1 (5 bases). This CDR3 contains 14 residues. Trimming pared 4 bases from V and 4 bases from J, leaving 13 bases between. Germline lookup yields CDR1 MGHDK and CDR2 SYGVNS. The CDR3 spells CASSGDSWFTEAFF. In DNA form, the CDR3 reads TGTGCCAGCAGTGGAGACAGTTGGTTCACTGAAGCTTTCTTT.

The gene calls are TRBV19 and TRBJ1-6, with D possibly being TRBD1 (6 bases). Deletions cut 7 bases from V and 9 bases from J, with 19 bases between. The CDR3 loop spans 15 amino acids. Per the germline V gene, CDR1 is LNHDA and CDR2 is SQIVND (reference sequence). For the CDR3, the DNA is TGTGCCAGTACTCCCAACAGGGAAATCAGTTCACCCCTCCACTTT. It specifies CASTPNREISSPLHF.

The chain employs TRBV7-9 and TRBJ2-1; weak D call: TRBD1 (5 bases). Looked up from germline, CDR1 is SEHNR and CDR2 is FQNEAQ (reference sequence). This CDR3 has 14 residues. Trimming shortened V by 5 bases and J by 13 bases, and 21 bases separated the two germline ends. The CDR3 sequence: CASSRRSRDSPQFF. The CDR3 DNA reads TGTGCCAGCAGCCGACGCTCCCGTGACAGTCCCCAGTTCTTC.

The CDR3 sequence is CASSPTGGQPQHF. CDR3 in DNA: TGTGCCAGCTCACCGACAGGCGGGCAGCCCCAGCATTTT. The genes are TRBV18 and TRBJ1-5; D may be TRBD1 (6 bases). The germline V gene has CDR1 KGHSH and CDR2 LQKENI. Trimming took 3 bases from V and 7 from J, leaving 10 bases between them. CDR3 length: 13 amino acids.

V is TRBV7-8 and J is TRBJ2-5; D may match TRBD1 or TRBD2 (6 bases each). Germline CDR1 reads SGHVS; CDR2 reads FQNEAQ. The CDR3 runs 12 residues. With 8 bases removed from V and 4 bases from J, the gap between germline ends came to 11 bases. In nucleotides, the CDR3 is TGTGCCAGCTGGGGGGCCGGAGAGACCCAGTACTTC. It specifies CASWGAGETQYF. The variable domain in full, with the rest retrieved from reference TRBV7-8 and TRBJ2-5, is GAGVSQSPRYKVAKRGQDVALRCDPISGHVSLFWYQQALGQGPEFLTYFQNEAQLDKSGLPSDRFFAERPEGSVSTLKIQRTQQEDSAVYLCASWGAGETQYFGPGTRLLVL.

This chain uses TRBV25-1 with TRBJ1-5; tentatively, D is TRBD1 (5 bases). The CDR3 is 15 amino acids. The germline V and J ends were trimmed by 4 bases and 5 bases, with 15 bases remaining between them. CDR1 MGHDK and CDR2 SYGVNS come from the germline V gene. The CDR3: CASSGVEGWDQPQHF. The DNA of the CDR3 is TGTGCCAGCAGTGGGGTAGAGGGGTGGGATCAGCCCCAGCATTTT. The whole variable domain, filled in from reference TRBV25-1 and TRBJ1-5, reads EADIYQTPRYLVIGTGKKITLECSQTMGHDKMYWYQQDPGMELHLIHYSYGVNSTEKGDLSSESTVSRIRTEHFPLTLESARPSHTSQYLCASSGVEGWDQPQHFGDGTRLSIL.

This clonotype was observed once. This chain connects TRBV10-3 to TRBJ2-7; 10 nucleotides agree with TRBD2. Germline V CDR1 and CDR2: ENHRY, SYGVKD. V shed 5 bases, J shed 2 bases, and the junction held 6 bases outside the gene matches. The CDR3 is 15 amino acids. The CDR3 sequence is CAISPGTSATYEQYF. For the CDR3, the DNA is TGTGCCATCAGTCCCGGGACTAGCGCTACCTACGAGCAGTACTTC.

J is TRBJ2-1 and V is TRBV5-6; D may be TRBD1 (6 bases). The CDR3 totals 15 residues. V dropped 4 bases and J dropped 4 bases, with 15 bases sitting between them. Germline lookup yields CDR1 SGHDT and CDR2 YYEEEE. CDR3 protein: CASSIRGQIYNEQFF. The DNA of the CDR3 is TGTGCCAGCAGCATACGCGGACAGATTTACAATGAGCAGTTCTTC.

This sequence joins TRBV28 and TRBJ1-2, with D possibly being TRBD1 (6 bases). The CDR3 runs 14 residues. Germline V gene sequence: CDR1 MDHEN, CDR2 SYDVKM. V was shortened by 4 bases and J by 6 bases, with 15 bases between the two germline ends. CDR3 DNA: TGTGCCAGCAGTTCCCTCGGGGAGGGGGATGGCTACACCTTC. Protein sequence: CASSSLGEGDGYTF.

The V and J genes are TRBV7-9 and TRBJ2-5; 7 nucleotides agree with TRBD2. The CDR3 contains 15 residues. The germline gives CDR1 SEHNR, CDR2 FQNEAQ (reference sequence). V lost 3 bases to trimming and J lost 0 bases; unmatched junction nucleotides: 4. The CDR3 region has the DNA TGTGCCAGCAGCTTCCGGGGGGACTACCAAGAGACCCAGTACTTC. Its protein product is CASSFRGDYQETQYF. Drawing the rest from reference TRBV7-9 and TRBJ2-5, the complete variable domain is DTGVSQNPRHKITKRGQNVTFRCDPISEHNRLYWYRQTLGQGPEFLTYFQNEAQLEKSRLLSDRFSAERPKGSFSTLEIQRTEQGDSAMYLCASSFRGDYQETQYFGPGTRLLVL.

The genes are TRBV7-2 and TRBJ2-2; possible D gene TRBD2, 6 bases. This CDR3 comprises 15 residues. V was shortened by 5 bases and J by 4 bases, with 14 bases between the two germline ends. Germline V gives CDR1 SGHTA, CDR2 FQGNSA. In DNA, the CDR3 is TGTGCCAGCAGCGGAGGGGTCCGAGGCACCGGGGAGCTGTTTTTT. It codes for CASSGGVRGTGELFF.

This rearrangement joins TRBV5-1 to TRBJ1-2; D is undetermined. V lost 2 bases to trimming and J lost 4 bases, with 9 bases between them. The CDR3 is 13 residues long. Per the germline V gene, CDR1 is SGHRS and CDR2 is YFSETQ. DNA for the CDR3: TGCGCCAGCAGCTTATCCTCAACCTATGGCTACACCTTC. It specifies CASSLSSTYGYTF. The full variable domain, rest sourced from reference TRBV5-1 and TRBJ1-2, is KAGVTQTPRYLIKTRGQQVTLSCSPISGHRSVSWYQQTPGQGLQFLFEYFSETQRNKGNFPGRFSGRQFSNSRSEMNVSTLELGDSALYLCASSLSSTYGYTFGSGTRLTVV.

The V and J genes are TRBV6-2 or TRBV6-3 and TRBJ2-1; no reliable D call. The V end lost 5 bases, the J end lost 8 bases, and 10 bases lay between the germline ends. This CDR3 spans 12 amino acids. CDR1 MNHEY and CDR2 SVGEGT come from the germline V gene. The CDR3 coding sequence is TGTGCCAGCAGTCATGGGGTACATGAGCAGTTCTTC. Translated: CASSHGVHEQFF.

The genes are TRBV15 and TRBJ2-1, with 8 bases that match TRBD1. Losses at the gene ends were 3 bases for V and 3 bases for J; bases not matched to a gene: 10. The germline gives CDR1 LNHNV, CDR2 YYDKDF (reference sequence). The CDR3 loop spans 17 amino acids. The DNA for the CDR3 is TGTGCCACCAGCAGTCCAAGGGCGGGGACAGGCTACAATGAGCAGTTCTTC. Translating gives CATSSPRAGTGYNEQFF.

The chain carries TRBV6-6 and TRBJ2-3, with D perhaps matching TRBD1 (5 bases). The CDR3 consists of 15 residues. Trimming took off 6 bases at V and 2 bases at J, with 15 bases between the two ends. The germline CDR1 and CDR2 sequences are MNHNY and SVGAGI (reference sequence). The CDR3 DNA sequence: TGTGCCAGCAGAACTCAAGACAGAGTCACAGATACGCAGTATTTT. Protein product: CASRTQDRVTDTQYF.

V gene TRBV24-1 combines with J gene TRBJ2-1; D remains ambiguous. Germline lookup yields CDR1 KGHDR and CDR2 SFDVKD. This CDR3 has 12 amino acids. V lost 0 bases to trimming and J lost 10 bases, with 6 bases between them. The CDR3 is CATSDLKHEQFF. CDR3 coding DNA: TGTGCCACCAGTGATTTGAAACACGAGCAGTTCTTC.

The chain combines TRBV25-1 with TRBJ2-1; tentative D call: TRBD2 (5 bases). Trimming left V 3 bases short and J 8 bases short, with 11 bases between. This CDR3 has 13 residues. The germline gives CDR1 MGHDK, CDR2 SYGVNS. The CDR3: CASSEPTRDEQFF. In DNA form, the CDR3 reads TGTGCCAGCAGTGAGCCCACGAGGGATGAGCAGTTCTTC. Together with reference TRBV25-1 and TRBJ2-1, the CDR3 gives the full variable domain: EADIYQTPRYLVIGTGKKITLECSQTMGHDKMYWYQQDPGMELHLIHYSYGVNSTEKGDLSSESTVSRIRTEHFPLTLESARPSHTSQYLCASSEPTRDEQFFGPGTRLTVL.

V is TRBV4-2 and J is TRBJ2-3; D is perhaps TRBD1 or TRBD2 (6 bases each). Trimming removed 4 bases from V and 4 bases from J, with 9 bases in between. The CDR3 runs to 13 residues. Germline CDR1 and CDR2: LGHNA and YNFKEQ. CDR3 in amino acids: CASSPGGPDTQYF. The CDR3 DNA sequence: TGTGCCAGCAGCCCCGGGGGCCCAGATACGCAGTATTTT.

The rearrangement links TRBV5-1 to TRBJ2-3, with TRBD2 matching 7 bases. In germline, CDR1 is SGHRS, CDR2 YFSETQ. The CDR3 covers 14 residues. V dropped 4 bases and J dropped 1; count of bases not matched to a gene: 3. The CDR3 DNA reads TGCGCCAGCAGCCCGAGCGGGGGCACAGATACGCAGTATTTT. The encoded protein is CASSPSGGTDTQYF.